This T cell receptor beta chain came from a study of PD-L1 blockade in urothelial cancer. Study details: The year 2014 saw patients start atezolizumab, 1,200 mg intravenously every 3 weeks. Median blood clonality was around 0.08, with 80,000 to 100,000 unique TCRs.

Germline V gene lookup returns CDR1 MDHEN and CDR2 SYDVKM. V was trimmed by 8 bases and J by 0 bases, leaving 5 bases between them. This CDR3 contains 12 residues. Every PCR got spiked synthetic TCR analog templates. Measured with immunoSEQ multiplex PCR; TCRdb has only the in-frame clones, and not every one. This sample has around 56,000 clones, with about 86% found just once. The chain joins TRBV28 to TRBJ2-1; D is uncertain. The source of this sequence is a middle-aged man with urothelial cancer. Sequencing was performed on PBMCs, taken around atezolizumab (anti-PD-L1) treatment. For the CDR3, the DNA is TGTGCCAGCGCGAGCTCCTACAATGAGCAGTTCTTC. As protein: CASASSYNEQFF.